The 8 T cell receptor beta chains presented below share a single source sample, sequenced in a study of glioma-infiltrating T cells after dendritic cell vaccination. Some clones are missing from TCRdb's copy, which holds only in-frame ones; the method was immunoSEQ multiplex PCR. The sample holds just over 95,000 clones; roughly three quarters are singletons and the top ten take under 7%. Here the sequenced sample was blood, taken before dendritic cell vaccination. The receptors were sampled from a human donor with glioblastoma.

The chain links TRBV11-2 to TRBJ2-5, with D hard to call. V was cut by 2 bases and J by 4 bases, with 11 bases left in between. This CDR3 has 14 residues. CDR1 is SGHAT, CDR2 FQNNGV, per germline. The CDR3 DNA follows: TGTGCCAGCAGCTTAAGTTGGTTAGTAGAGACCCAGTACTTC. Translated, it gives CASSLSWLVETQYF.

The chain is built from TRBV5-6 and TRBJ1-2, with no clear D. Trimming took off 4 bases at V and 2 bases at J, with 12 bases between the two ends. Germline CDR1 is SGHDT and CDR2 is YYEEEE. The CDR3 extends over 14 amino acids. The DNA of the CDR3 is TGTGCCAGCAGCGCTGGACTGGGGAACTATGGCTACACCTTC. Its protein product is CASSAGLGNYGYTF.

The chain has TRBV6-5 and TRBJ2-7, with TRBD1 matching over 7 bases. V shed 7 bases and J 2 bases; nucleotides not matched to a gene: 11. The CDR3 runs to 15 residues. Germline V lookup: CDR1 MNHEY, CDR2 SVGAGI. The CDR3 nucleotides are TGTGCCAGCACCAAGGGGACAGCCCTTACCTACGAGCAGTACTTC. This gives the protein CASTKGTALTYEQYF.

The V and J genes are TRBV7-9 and TRBJ2-3; the match to TRBD1 covers 8 bases. The CDR3 consists of 14 residues. Trimming took 5 bases from V and 6 from J; bases not matched to a gene: 7. Germline V CDR1 and CDR2: SEHNR, FQNEAQ (reference sequence). CDR3 residues: CASSPRTGRDTQYF. CDR3 bases: TGTGCCAGCAGCCCCCGGACAGGGCGGGATACGCAGTATTTT.

The rearrangement joins TRBV7-9 to TRBJ2-1; a weak D match, TRBD2 (6 bases). Germline lookup yields CDR1 SEHNR and CDR2 FQNEAQ (reference sequence). The CDR3 extends over 15 amino acids. With 1 base removed from V and 9 bases from J, the gap between germline ends came to 16 bases. The CDR3 DNA follows: TGTGCCAGCAGCTTAGGCGGAGGGGCCGGCGTTGAGCAGTTCTTC. As protein: CASSLGGGAGVEQFF.

This chain joins TRBV6-6 and TRBJ1-1; tentatively, D is TRBD1 (6 bases). The CDR3 consists of 12 residues. Germline V gene lookup returns CDR1 MNHNY and CDR2 SVGAGI (reference sequence). Between the trimmed V and J ends, which lost 6 bases and 2 bases, there was a span of 7 bases. Here the CDR3 reads CASRDSNTEAFF. The CDR3 DNA reads as TGTGCCAGCAGGGACAGCAACACTGAAGCTTTCTTT.

The chain is built from TRBV18 and TRBJ2-1; TRBD2 matches 14 bases. The trim removed 3 bases at V and 7 bases at J, leaving 5 bases unmatched. The CDR3 contains 16 residues. Germline CDR1 reads KGHSH; CDR2 reads LQKENI. The CDR3 protein is CASSPVGTSGRNEQFF. The CDR3 DNA follows: TGTGCCAGCTCACCTGTCGGGACTAGCGGGAGAAATGAGCAGTTCTTC.

The chain links TRBV25-1 to TRBJ2-5; TRBD1 matches at 7 bases. This CDR3 comprises 15 residues. CDR1 is MGHDK, CDR2 SYGVNS, per germline. With V trimmed by 2 bases and J by 4 bases, 7 bases remained unmatched. This CDR3 reads CASSEPRGSGETQYF. The CDR3 DNA sequence: TGTGCCAGCAGTGAACCCAGGGGGTCAGGAGAGACCCAGTACTTC.